This entry describes one T cell receptor (beta chain). This specimen belongs to a study of control samples from healthy donors and cancer patients. The CDR3 spans 16 residues. Trimming stripped 0 bases from V and 6 bases from J, with 15 bases between. Germline V gene sequence: CDR1 LGHNA, CDR2 YNFKEQ. Assay used: immunoSEQ multiplex PCR; TCRdb lists only in-frame clones, some missing. The sample consists of 230,000 or so clones, just under 95% of them appearing once. The clonotype comes from a man aged 50 to 59 in good health. Sequenced material: blood. V usage is TRBV4-2 and J usage is TRBJ1-5; a possible D gene is TRBD1 (5 bases). The CDR3 DNA is TGTGCCAGCAGCCAAGATCAGGGATCGATTGGTCAGCCCCAGCATTTT. It codes for CASSQDQGSIGQPQHF.